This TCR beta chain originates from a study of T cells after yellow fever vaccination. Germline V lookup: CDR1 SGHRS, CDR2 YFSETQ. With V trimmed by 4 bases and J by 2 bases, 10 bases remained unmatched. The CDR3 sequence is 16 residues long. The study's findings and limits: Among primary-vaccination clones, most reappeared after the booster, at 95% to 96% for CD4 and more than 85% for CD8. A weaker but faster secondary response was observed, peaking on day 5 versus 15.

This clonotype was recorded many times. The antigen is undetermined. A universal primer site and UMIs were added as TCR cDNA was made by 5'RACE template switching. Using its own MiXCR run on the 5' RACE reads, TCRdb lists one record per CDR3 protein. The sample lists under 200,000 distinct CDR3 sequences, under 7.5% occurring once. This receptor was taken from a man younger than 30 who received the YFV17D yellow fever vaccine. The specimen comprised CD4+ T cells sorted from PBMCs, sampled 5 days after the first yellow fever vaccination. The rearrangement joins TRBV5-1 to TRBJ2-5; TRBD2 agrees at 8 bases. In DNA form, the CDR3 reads TGCGCCAGCAGCCCAGGAGGCGGGGGGCGGCAAGAGACCCAGTACTTC. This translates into CASSPGGGGRQETQYF. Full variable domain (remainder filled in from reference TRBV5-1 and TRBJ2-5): KAGVTQTPRYLIKTRGQQVTLSCSPISGHRSVSWYQQTPGQGLQFLFEYFSETQRNKGNFPGRFSGRQFSNSRSEMNVSTLELGDSALYLCASSPGGGGRQETQYFGPGTRLLVL.